The 14 T cell receptor beta chains below were found in one sample sequenced in a study of blood T cell repertoires in COVID-19. Generated by immunoSEQ multiplex PCR, the TCRdb table keeps only in-frame clones and is missing some. The sample has 350,000 to 450,000 clones, 89% seen once. Sample: peripheral blood. The receptors here all came from a man aged 35 to 55 with acute or convalescent COVID-19.

This clone appeared a single time. The J gene is TRBJ2-7, the V gene TRBV3-1 (or the pseudogene TRBV3-2); 11 nucleotides match TRBD2. J lost 4 bases, V lost 4 bases, and 6 bases had no gene match. Germline V gene lookup returns CDR1 LGHDT and CDR2 YNNKEL (reference sequence). The CDR3 is made up of 15 amino acids. CDR3 sequence: CASSPTGTSGYEQYF. Written as DNA, the CDR3 is TGTGCCAGCAGCCCAACTGGGACTAGCGGTTACGAGCAGTACTTC.

The rearrangement joins TRBV5-4 to TRBJ1-2; TRBD1 might be the D (6 bases). Trimming left V 4 bases short and J 3 bases short, with 16 bases between. The CDR3 runs 15 residues. Germline CDR1 SGHNT, CDR2 YYREEE (reference sequence). The CDR3 reads CASSPTNRVDYGYTF. As DNA, the CDR3 is TGTGCCAGCAGCCCGACGAACAGGGTCGACTATGGCTACACCTTC.

V and J are TRBV3-1 (or the pseudogene TRBV3-2) and TRBJ2-5, with TRBD1 identical over 12 bases. V lost 3 bases and J lost 5; bases outside the gene matches: 7. CDR1 and CDR2 from the germline V gene are LGHDT and YNNKEL (reference sequence). The CDR3 extends over 16 amino acids. CDR3 DNA: TGTGCCAGCAGCCAGGGGACAGGGGGCTTTTGGGAGACCCAGTACTTC. Protein: CASSQGTGGFWETQYF.

The CDR3 DNA reads as TGTGCCAGCAGTAGAGGGGGACAGCGTACCTATGGCTACACCTTC. Protein: CASSRGGQRTYGYTF. The J gene is TRBJ1-2, the V gene TRBV6-5; TRBD1 matches at 7 bases. Trimming cost V 5 bases and J 4 bases; bases outside gene matches: 10. Germline V CDR1 and CDR2: MNHEY, SVGAGI. CDR3 length: 15 residues.

This sequence joins TRBV4-3 and TRBJ2-2; D is unresolved. The CDR3 is 14 residues long. Trimming cost V 0 bases and J 1 base, with 3 bases left between them. CDR1 and CDR2 from the germline V gene are LGHNA and YSLEER. The CDR3 here is CASSQDLNTGELFF. The CDR3 coding sequence is TGCGCCAGCAGCCAAGACCTGAACACCGGGGAGCTGTTTTTT.

The rearrangement uses TRBV29-1 and TRBJ1-2; no clear D. V lost 7 bases and J 6 bases, leaving 12 bases between the germline ends. The CDR3 is 11 residues long. Germline loops: CDR1 SQVTM, CDR2 ANQGSEA. CDR3 residues: CSERGVNGYTF. CDR3 in DNA: TGCAGCGAACGGGGAGTCAATGGCTACACCTTC. Full variable domain (rest looked up from reference TRBV29-1 and TRBJ1-2): SAVISQKPSRDICQRGTSLTIQCQVDSQVTMMFWYRQQPGQSLTLIATANQGSEATYESGFVIDKFPISRPNLTFSTLTVSNMSPEDSSIYLCSERGVNGYTFGSGTRLTVV.

The chain joins TRBV18 to TRBJ1-6; unclear D gene. Trimming pared 3 bases from V and 6 bases from J, leaving 9 bases between. The CDR3 runs 14 residues. Germline V CDR1 and CDR2: KGHSH, LQKENI. In DNA, the CDR3 is TGTGCCAGCTCACCTTCAGGTCTTAATTCACCCCTCCACTTT. Translating gives CASSPSGLNSPLHF.

V gene TRBV19 combines with J gene TRBJ1-1; D possibly corresponds to TRBD1 (6 bases). Germline CDR1 is LNHDA and CDR2 is SQIVND (reference sequence). The CDR3 is made up of 14 amino acids. Trimming left V 5 bases short and J 7 bases short, with 17 bases between. The CDR3 bases are TGTGCCAGTAGTGCGACCGGGACACCTGGTGAAGCTTTCTTT. It is translated as CASSATGTPGEAFF. Full variable domain (rest looked up from reference TRBV19 and TRBJ1-1): DGGITQSPKYLFRKEGQNVTLSCEQNLNHDAMYWYRQDPGQGLRLIYYSQIVNDFQKGDIAEGYSVSREKKESFPLTVTSAQKNPTAFYLCASSATGTPGEAFFGQGTRLTVV.

This chain uses TRBV29-1 with TRBJ2-1, with no clear D. CDR1 and CDR2 (germline): SQVTM, ANQGSEA. This CDR3 spans 14 amino acids. V lost 4 bases and J 7 bases, leaving 17 bases between the germline ends. The CDR3 sequence is CSVAPRLSRNEQFF. CDR3 sequence (DNA): TGCAGCGTTGCGCCGAGGCTCTCGAGAAATGAGCAGTTCTTC.

The chain recombines TRBV5-1 with TRBJ1-1; maybe TRBD1 (6 bases). CDR1 SGHRS and CDR2 YFSETQ come from the germline V gene. The V end lost 0 bases, the J end lost 4 bases, and 13 bases lay between the germline ends. This CDR3 is 15 amino acids long. In DNA, the CDR3 is TGCGCCAGCAGCTTGGCAGGGGAAGTTGGCACTGAAGCTTTCTTT. Amino acid sequence: CASSLAGEVGTEAFF.

The chain carries TRBV6-6 and TRBJ1-4; 7 bases map to TRBD1. Germline V CDR1 and CDR2: MNHNY, SVGAGI (reference sequence). The CDR3 totals 13 residues. With 10 bases clipped from V and 8 bases from J, the junction kept 10 bases outside the gene matches. In DNA form, the CDR3 reads TGTGCCACCAACCGGGACAGACGGGAAAAACTGTTTTTT. Its protein is CATNRDRREKLFF.

This rearrangement joins TRBV9 to TRBJ2-1; 11 bases match TRBD1. The V and J ends lost 4 bases and 1 base, in that order; junction bases with no gene match: 4. Germline V lookup: CDR1 SGDLS, CDR2 YYNGEE. This CDR3 has 16 residues. Here the CDR3 DNA reads TGTGCCAGCAGCCCCGGGACAGGGGGATCCTACAATGAGCAGTTCTTC. Translation gives CASSPGTGGSYNEQFF.

This clone has more than one count but fewer than ten. The chain joins TRBV28 to TRBJ1-1, with D unclear. This CDR3 comprises 14 residues. Per the germline V gene, CDR1 is MDHEN and CDR2 is SYDVKM. Trimming took off 6 bases at V and 5 bases at J, with 16 bases between the two ends. The CDR3 region is CASSPPGDGTEAFF. In DNA form, the CDR3 reads TGTGCCAGCAGCCCACCCGGGGATGGGACTGAAGCTTTCTTT.

Comments on this clone: Compared with germline, one end of the junction differs, possibly owing to a read error. The V gene is TRBV7-7, the J gene TRBJ2-5; 15 nucleotides agree with TRBD2. The germline V gene encodes CDR1 SSHAT and CDR2 FNYEAQ (reference sequence). This CDR3 spans 17 amino acids. This CDR3 reads CASSPGLAGGLEETQYF. In DNA, the CDR3 is TGTGCTAGCAGCCCGGGACTAGCGGGAGGTCTCGAAGAGACCCAGTACTTC.